One T cell receptor (beta chain) is described in this entry. This clonotype has a handful of counts. There is no known antigen for this receptor. The record has no base qualities; no much larger clone is one base away. This sample stems from a study of T-cell memory formation after mild COVID-19 (dated by TCRdb to about 2021). About the study as a whole: TCR sequence clusters from the two donors were largely donor specific. T-cell clones expanding and contracting after mild COVID-19 in a couple of donors were tracked by longitudinal TCRalpha and TCRbeta repertoire sequencing. Two young, previously healthy adult volunteers made up the cohort, one male and one female. The research as a whole found: Contracting CD4+ clones appeared mostly in the CM and EM memory subsets, whereas CD8+ clones were enriched in EMRA. Balanced CD4/CD8 phenotypes were observed for clones contracting from day 15 to 85, whereas a bias towards CD4+ was observed for a second wave of clones expanding from day 15 to 37. Only two mild cases were covered in the study, and larger cohorts including severe cases with pre-infection samples were considered necessary. Some responding clones were detected in pre-infection memory, suggesting pre-existing cross-reactive memory T cells joined the SARS-CoV-2 response. SARS-CoV-2 specificity was not confirmed for the second-wave clones peaking on day 37.

The data were produced on an Illumina NovaSeq 6000. TCRalpha and TCRbeta cDNA libraries were built by 5'RACE with constant-segment primers, adding sample barcodes and unique molecular identifiers. Trizol reagent was used to extract RNA from every sample. Library amplification was performed in two PCR steps, and a second sample barcode and Illumina TruSeq adapters were introduced in the second step. The libraries were sequenced on an Illumina NovaSeq using 2 x 150 bp paired-end reads. The paper's processing steps were these. The reads were demultiplexed and collapsed into UMI-guided consensus sequences using migec v1.2.7. With mixcr v2.1.11, UMI consensuses were aligned to TRA and TRB V and J templates and assembled into clonotypes. A clonotype was counted as expanded or contracted only when both edgeR and NoisET called the clonotype significant, with the noise models trained on biological replicates. For edgeR calls, the cutoffs were a false discovery rate-adjusted p below 0.01 and a log2 fold-change threshold of 1. PCA with hierarchical clustering of max-normalized trajectories of the 1000 most abundant clonotypes was used as exploratory dynamics analysis. Separately sequenced CD4+ and CD8+ repertoires were used to assign the CD4 or CD8 phenotype of responding clones. The public reads were reanalyzed by TCRdb: fastp trimming at Q25, MiXCR alignment, in-frame beta chains only. Entries are consolidated by CDR3 protein sequence, retaining the most common genes and DNA. The V and J calls were not made by the authors but by TCRdb's processing. The sample table holds nearly 110,000 distinct CDR3 sequences, of which about an eighth were seen once. Jointly, the top ten make up 30% to 45% of the sample.

Trimmed from V: 2 bases; trimmed from J: 6 bases; junction bases lacking a gene match: 5. CDR1 and CDR2, looked up from the germline V gene (reference sequence), are SEHNR and FQNEAQ. Spanning cysteine to phenylalanine, the CDR3 consists of 15 amino acids. Here the CDR3 DNA is all that survives: 45 bases in frame from base 1. PBMCs were isolated by Ficoll-Paque density gradient centrifugation. The sequence joins TRBV7-9 to TRBJ2-1, and 9 junction bases match TRBD1. The TCR originated in a man aged 18 to 30 who had mild COVID-19 (a few samples of this study predate the infection). The sample titles of this study are shuffled in the database, so cell type and time point are left out; the donor was told from shared clones. The sample taken for sequencing was PBMCs or a T cell subset sorted from them (not recorded which). The CDR3 region reads CASSLPGQGINEQFF. The DNA reads as follows: TGTGCCAGCAGCTTACCGGGACAGGGTATCAATGAGCAGTTCTTC.